The sequence of this T cell receptor (beta chain) was determined in a study of metastatic and nonmetastatic thyroid tumors. The wider study: Samples came from malignant and benign thyroid patients, and repertoires were compared across blood and tumor or nodule tissue. The study's findings and limits: As reported, TCR beta diversity in blood and tumor was significantly higher in malignant thyroid tumors than in benign nodules.

Per germline, CDR1 SNHLY and CDR2 FYNNEI. The CDR3 has 15 residues. Between the trimmed V and J ends, which lost 3 bases and 2 bases, there was a span of 11 bases. As originally analysed: Construction of a distant-metastasis classifier for papillary thyroid cancer relied on CDR3 differences across clinicopathological groups. TCRdb reprocessed the PCR reads via MiXCR. The V and J calls were determined by TCRdb, not by the authors. The profile shows over 25,000 clones, over 15% of them singletons. For this clone: No antigen is known for it. This may be a read error, as it is one base from a much larger clone.

Treatment of any kind had been given to no patient before thyroid surgery. The TCR originated in a female donor with papillary thyroid cancer or a benign thyroid nodule (not recorded which). Some clones in this sample may be carry-over from other donors' samples. The chain employs TRBV2 and TRBJ2-4; D is ambiguous. The source material was blood. CDR3: CASSEEGRSKNIQYF. Here the CDR3 DNA reads TGTGCCAGCAGTGAGGAAGGAAGGTCCAAAAACATTCAGTACTTC.